This T cell receptor (beta chain) was profiled in a study of blood T cell repertoires in COVID-19. As originally analysed: From reference gene primer amplification, estimates of nucleated cell counts were derived. Sequencing was performed with immunoSEQ multiplex PCR; in TCRdb, only in-frame clones are kept and a portion is missing. From that table come the V and J calls and clone size; the DNA was used to work out D and trimming. The sample yields about 80,000 clones, roughly 85% seen once. V was trimmed by 4 bases and J by 2 bases, leaving 14 bases between them. Germline V lookup: CDR1 MNHEY, CDR2 SVGAGI. The CDR3 spans 15 residues.

The sample taken for sequencing was peripheral blood. The genes are TRBV6-5 and TRBJ1-1; D is unclear. This TCR was sampled from a woman aged 70-85 years with acute or convalescent COVID-19. CDR3 sequence: CASSLTADQNTEAFF. For the CDR3, the DNA is TGTGCCAGCAGTTTAACAGCCGATCAAAACACTGAAGCTTTCTTT.